This TCR beta chain was found in a study of blood T cell repertoires in COVID-19 (dated by TCRdb to 2018 to 2020). About the study as a whole: Samples from collaborators originated in the United States, Italy and Spain and spanned both the acute and convalescent phases of COVID-19. The material from the prospective study consisted of cDNA or gDNA derived from T cells, B-cell-depleted T cells, or PBMCs. The dataset comprised deeply sampled blood TCRbeta repertoires from subjects exposed to, actively infected with, or recovered from COVID-19. The repertoires were made available in a free public database intended to serve as a resource for research on the immune response to SARS-CoV-2. Samples were obtained from the ongoing ImmuneRACE study (first 160 participants) and from some 1,200 subjects provided by 6 global collaborators. A de-identified subject ID, COVID-19 status, age in years and sex were almost always included in the sample metadata. Where available, HLA class I and class II types were taken from metadata supplied by the sample provider and were not determined by assay-based typing.

Results and caveats for the whole study, not just this receptor: How much clinical and demographic metadata was included differed by source and by participant, and the metadata was provided uncurated.

As concerns this clone: Its recognized antigen is unknown. No base-level quality is on record; no much larger clone is a single base apart.

From the cysteine up to the phenylalanine, the CDR3 has a length of 16 residues. Left in the record is the CDR3 DNA by itself, 48 bases read in frame from the first base. Relative to germline, V is missing 5 bases and J is missing 5 bases, with 8 bases of the junction outside any gene match. CDR1 SGHNT and CDR2 YENEEA are derived from the germline V gene. TCRbeta CDR3 regions were amplified from genomic DNA using the immunoSEQ Assay, a bias-controlled multiplex PCR. The source study handled its data this way. The number of nucleated cells in each sample was estimated from the amplification of reference gene primers within the assay. Sequence reads were collapsed and filtered to measure the absolute abundance of every unique TCRbeta CDR3 rearrangement. For each sample, productive Simpson clonality was calculated as the square root of Simpson's diversity index over productive rearrangements. In its TCRdb copy, this immuneACCESS table keeps in-frame sequences only and misses some clones. Where compared with another copy, unresolved V genes explain less than half of these, and the others have no known cause. V and J calls and clone size are copied from that table; D and trimming were computed from the DNA. The sample records fewer than 250,000 clones, 87% of which are singletons. The ten largest clones take up approximately 10% of the sample.

Participants in the prospective study were enrolled through a virtual design, were aged about 18 to 100 years, and lived in roughly 24 United States geographic areas. In the prospective study, cohorts were assigned on the basis of participant-reported clinical history obtained from a screening survey and a study questionnaire. Recovered participants in ImmuneRACE Cohort 3 were defined as having two consecutive negative NP/OP PCR tests, clearance from a healthcare professional, or resolution of symptoms. Mobile phlebotomists in the prospective study collected whole blood, serum and a nasopharyngeal or oropharyngeal swab from every participant. Participants in the prospective study had the option to provide additional blood draws and questionnaires over a roughly two-month period. Prospective study blood samples were shipped either frozen or at room temperature before DNA extraction.

The source of this sequence is a man aged 30 to 45 who had recovered from COVID-19. The sequence is built from TRBV11-3 and TRBJ2-2; 10 bases in between match TRBD1. Sequencing was carried out using PBMCs or T cells enriched from blood (not recorded which). The CDR3 region has the sequence CASSPGDRGRTGELFF. The nucleotide sequence is TGTGCCAGCAGCCCGGGGGACAGGGGAAGGACCGGGGAGCTGTTTTTT. The CDR3 plus the reference TRBV11-3 and TRBJ2-2 genes for the other parts give the full variable domain: EAGVVQSPRYKIIEKKQPVAFWCNPISGHNTLYWYLQNLGQGPELLIRYENEEAVDDSQLPKDRFSAERLKGVDSTLKIQPAELGDSAVYLCASSPGDRGRTGELFFGEGSRLTVL.